These 4 T cell receptor beta chains were sequenced from one sample in a study of T cells in Graves' hyperthyroidism and ophthalmopathy. TCR beta CDR3 regions were amplified from RNA transcripts. First-round RT-PCR targeting the TCR CDR3 was performed with the HTBI primer set. TCRdb recomputed calls from the multiplex PCR reads with MiXCR, one row per CDR3 protein. The table lists more than 350,000 distinct CDR3 sequences, just under 15% of them singletons. The source material was blood. The receptor set was obtained from a woman younger than 45 with Graves' hyperthyroidism.

The chain joins TRBV29-1 to TRBJ2-2; D is perhaps TRBD1 or TRBD2 (5 bases each). Deletions cut 7 bases from V and 5 bases from J, with 11 bases between. This CDR3 spans 12 amino acids. Looked up from germline, CDR1 is SQVTM and CDR2 is ANQGSEA. The DNA for the CDR3 is TGCAGCGCTGGGGGTAGGACCGGGGAGCTGTTTTTT. As protein: CSAGGRTGELFF.

The gene calls are TRBV6-2 or TRBV6-3 and TRBJ2-7, with D perhaps assigned TRBD1 or TRBD2 (7 bases each). Germline CDR1 MNHEY, CDR2 SVGEGT. The V gene lost 5 bases and the J gene lost 7 bases, with 18 bases spanning the gap. The CDR3 has 14 amino acids. In DNA, the CDR3 is TGTGCCAGCAGTGCCCGGGGCAGGGGGGGGGAGCAGTACTTC. Encoded protein: CASSARGRGGEQYF.

Ten or more counts support this clonotype. The gene calls are TRBV11-2 and TRBJ2-1, with TRBD1 as a possible D gene (5 bases). Germline V CDR1 and CDR2: SGHAT, FQNNGV. The CDR3 runs to 14 residues. With 3 bases removed from V and 4 bases from J, the gap between germline ends came to 10 bases. This CDR3 is CASSLTAGYNEQFF. CDR3 in DNA: TGTGCCAGCAGCTTGACAGCCGGATACAATGAGCAGTTCTTC.

The V and J genes are TRBV11-2 and TRBJ2-2; no firm D call. The CDR3 length is 12 residues. CDR1 is SGHAT and CDR2 is FQNNGV in the germline V gene. Trimming shortened V by 5 bases and J by 8 bases, and 9 bases separated the two germline ends. For the CDR3, the DNA is TGTGCCAGCAGCGGCGCGGCGGGGGAGCTGTTTTTT. It is translated as CASSGAAGELFF.